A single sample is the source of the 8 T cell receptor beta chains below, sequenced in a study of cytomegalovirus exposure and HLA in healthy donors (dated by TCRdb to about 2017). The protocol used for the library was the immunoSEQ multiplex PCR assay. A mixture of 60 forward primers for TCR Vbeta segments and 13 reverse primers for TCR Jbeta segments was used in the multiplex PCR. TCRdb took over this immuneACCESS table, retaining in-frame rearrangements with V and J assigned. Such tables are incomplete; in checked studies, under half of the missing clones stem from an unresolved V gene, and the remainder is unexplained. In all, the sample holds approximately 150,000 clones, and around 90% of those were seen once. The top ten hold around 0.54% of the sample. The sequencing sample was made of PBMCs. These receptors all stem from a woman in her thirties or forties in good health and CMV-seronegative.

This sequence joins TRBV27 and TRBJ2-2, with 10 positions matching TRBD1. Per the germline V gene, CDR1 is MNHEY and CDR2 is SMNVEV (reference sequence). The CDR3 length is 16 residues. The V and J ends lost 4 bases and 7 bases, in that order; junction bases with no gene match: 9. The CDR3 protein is CASSSIDRGLDGELFF. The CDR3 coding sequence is TGTGCCAGCAGTTCGATCGACAGGGGGCTCGACGGGGAGCTGTTTTTT.

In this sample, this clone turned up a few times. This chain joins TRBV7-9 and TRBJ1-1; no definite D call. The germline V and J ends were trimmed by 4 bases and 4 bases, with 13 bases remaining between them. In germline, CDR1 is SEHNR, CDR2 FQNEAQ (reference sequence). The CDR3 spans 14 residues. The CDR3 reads CASSYTVLGTEAFF. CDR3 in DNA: TGTGCCAGCAGCTATACAGTATTGGGCACTGAAGCTTTCTTT.

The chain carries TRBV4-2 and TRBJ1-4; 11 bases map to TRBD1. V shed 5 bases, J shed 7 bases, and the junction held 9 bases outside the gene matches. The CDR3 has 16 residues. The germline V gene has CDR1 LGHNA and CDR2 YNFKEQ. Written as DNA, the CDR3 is TGTGCCAGCAGCGACGTCCCGGGGACAGGGGGTGAAAAACTGTTTTTT. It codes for CASSDVPGTGGEKLFF.

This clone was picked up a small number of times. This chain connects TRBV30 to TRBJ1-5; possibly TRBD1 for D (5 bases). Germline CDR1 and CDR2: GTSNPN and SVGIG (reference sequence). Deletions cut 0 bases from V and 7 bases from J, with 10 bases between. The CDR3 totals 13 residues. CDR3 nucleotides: TGTGCCTGGAGTGTGATTGCAGGGCAGCCCCAGCATTTT. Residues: CAWSVIAGQPQHF.

The CDR3 protein is CASSLAGVSYEQYF. DNA for the CDR3: TGTGCCAGCAGCTTGGCGGGAGTGTCCTACGAGCAGTACTTC. The V and J genes are TRBV5-6 and TRBJ2-7; the D gene is possibly TRBD2 (6 bases). This CDR3 spans 14 amino acids. Between the trimmed V and J ends, which lost 0 bases and 1 base, there was a span of 8 bases. Germline V gene sequence: CDR1 SGHDT, CDR2 YYEEEE.

The CDR3 is CASSSGGTIYF. The CDR3 DNA reads as TGTGCCAGCAGCAGCGGGGGCACCATATATTTT. The chain combines TRBV9 with TRBJ1-3; TRBD1 might be the D (5 bases). V was trimmed by 4 bases and J by 9 bases, leaving 8 bases between them. CDR1 and CDR2 from the germline V gene are SGDLS and YYNGEE. This CDR3 spans 11 amino acids. The full variable domain, in which reference TRBV9 and TRBJ1-3 provide the parts outside the CDR3, is DSGVTQTPKHLITATGQRVTLRCSPRSGDLSVYWYQQSLDQGLQFLIQYYNGEERAKGNILERFSAQQFPDLHSELNLSSLELGDSALYFCASSSGGTIYFGEGSWLTVV.

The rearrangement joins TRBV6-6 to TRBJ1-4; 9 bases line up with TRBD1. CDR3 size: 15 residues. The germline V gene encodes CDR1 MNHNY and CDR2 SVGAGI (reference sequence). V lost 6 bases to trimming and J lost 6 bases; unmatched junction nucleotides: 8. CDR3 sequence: CASRPSTGGYEKLFF. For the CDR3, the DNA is TGTGCCAGCAGACCCTCGACAGGGGGGTATGAAAAACTGTTTTTT.

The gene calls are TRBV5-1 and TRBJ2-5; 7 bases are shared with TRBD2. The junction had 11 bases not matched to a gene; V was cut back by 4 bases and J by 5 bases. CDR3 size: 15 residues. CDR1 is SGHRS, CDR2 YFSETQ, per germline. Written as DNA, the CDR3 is TGCGCCAGCAGCCCCCTTGGGGGGGTAAGGGAGACCCAGTACTTC. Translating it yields CASSPLGGVRETQYF.